The sequence of this T cell receptor beta chain was determined in a study of blood T cell repertoires in COVID-19. Study-wide context: PBMCs, B-cell-depleted T cells, or T cells were the source of the cDNA or gDNA that made up the material.

Participants came from fewer than 25 US areas, aged about 18 to 89 years. Participant-reported clinical history was the basis for cohort assignment. Germline V gene sequence: CDR1 MNHEY, CDR2 SVGAGI. The CDR3 is 12 residues long. Trimming stripped 6 bases from V and 5 bases from J, with 7 bases between. Libraries were prepared by immunoSEQ multiplex PCR; TCRdb keeps only in-frame clonotypes and omits some of them. This table holds 250,000 to 350,000 clones, under 90% found once. This sequence originates from a woman aged 45-65 years who had been exposed to COVID-19. The chain employs TRBV6-5 and TRBJ2-2; D remains ambiguous. Material: PBMCs or T cells enriched from blood (not recorded which). The CDR3 DNA reads as TGTGCCAGCAGCTCTTTTACCGGGGAGCTGTTTTTT. It specifies CASSSFTGELFF.